What follows are 19 T cell receptor beta chains derived from one specimen sequenced in a study of shared clonotypes between healthy human individuals. Data came from immunoSEQ multiplex PCR; TCRdb stores just in-frame clones and leaves some out. The profile shows roughly 1,100,000 clones, about 80% of them singletons. The specimen sequenced was memory CD4+ T cells sorted from blood. The subset here: CD45RA-negative fraction. These TCRs come from a man aged 18-30 years in good health.

The chain couples TRBV5-5 to TRBJ2-5; TRBD2 might be the D (5 bases). Per the germline V gene, CDR1 is SGHKS and CDR2 is YYEKEE (reference sequence). With 2 bases removed from V and 2 bases from J, the gap between germline ends came to 16 bases. This CDR3 has 16 amino acids. CDR3 region: CASSFEIGVGQETQYF. For the CDR3, the DNA is TGTGCCAGCAGCTTTGAGATCGGGGTGGGGCAAGAGACCCAGTACTTC.

The chain couples TRBV5-4 to TRBJ2-1; 7 bases match TRBD1. This CDR3 spans 13 amino acids. J was trimmed by 8 bases and V by 4 bases; bases with no gene match: 6. The germline gives CDR1 SGHNT, CDR2 YYREEE (reference sequence). The CDR3 here is CASSNDRAYEQFF. DNA for the CDR3: TGTGCCAGCAGCAACGACAGGGCCTATGAGCAGTTCTTC.

This chain connects TRBV18 to TRBJ2-1; D uncertain. Germline CDR1 and CDR2: KGHSH and LQKENI. V was clipped by 4 bases and J by 7 bases, with 17 bases between them. CDR3 length: 15 residues. The CDR3 DNA is TGTGCCAGCTCACTGGGCGCGACCGGGCAGAATGAGCAGTTCTTC. It codes for CASSLGATGQNEQFF.

The chain is built from TRBV7-2 and TRBJ2-1; 9 bases agree with TRBD2. The length of the CDR3 is 15 residues. Germline V gene lookup returns CDR1 SGHTA and CDR2 FQGNSA. V was clipped by 5 bases and J by 5 bases; unmatched bases: 7. The CDR3 bases are TGTGCCAGCAGCGCGACTAGCGGAGTCAACAATGAGCAGTTCTTC. This codes for CASSATSGVNNEQFF.

The gene calls are TRBV7-2 and TRBJ2-3; 9 bases agree with TRBD2. The CDR3 sequence is 16 residues long. The V gene end was trimmed by 0 bases and the J gene end by 1 base; junction bases not matched to a gene: 2. CDR1 is SGHTA and CDR2 is FQGNSA in the germline V gene. CDR3 sequence (DNA): TGTGCCAGCAGCTTAGCTAGCGGGAGTGGCACAGATACGCAGTATTTT. This gives the protein CASSLASGSGTDTQYF. Looking up the rest from reference TRBV7-2 and TRBJ2-3 gives the full variable domain: GAGVSQSPSNKVTEKGKDVELRCDPISGHTALYWYRQSLGQGLEFLIYFQGNSAPDKSGLPSDRFSAERTGGSVSTLTIQRTQQEDSAVYLCASSLASGSGTDTQYFGPGTRLTVL.

This clone was detected only once. The chain has TRBV4-2 and TRBJ2-2; the match to TRBD1 covers 7 bases. J gave up 5 bases and V 0 bases, and 6 bases lay outside the gene matches. Germline assignment: CDR1 LGHNA and CDR2 YNFKEQ. This CDR3 has 16 amino acids. The DNA of the CDR3 is TGTGCCAGCAGCCAAGATTCGGCAGGGGGTACCGGGGAGCTGTTTTTT. Protein: CASSQDSAGGTGELFF.

The chain has TRBV6-5 and TRBJ2-2, with 8 bases aligning to TRBD1. After removal of 7 bases from V and 3 bases from J, the junction contained 7 bases not matched to a gene. Germline V gives CDR1 MNHEY, CDR2 SVGAGI. The CDR3 extends over 15 amino acids. CDR3 region: CASTPGGAYTGELFF. The CDR3 nucleotides are TGTGCCAGCACCCCAGGGGGCGCTTACACCGGGGAGCTGTTTTTT.

This clone was detected only once. The J gene is TRBJ2-7, the V gene TRBV29-1; D ambiguous. The CDR3 covers 13 residues. Trimming stripped 6 bases from V and 3 bases from J, with 15 bases between. Germline assignment: CDR1 SQVTM and CDR2 ANQGSEA. This CDR3 reads CSVTHVSGYEQYF. Here the CDR3 DNA reads TGCAGCGTGACGCATGTATCCGGCTACGAGCAGTACTTC.

J is TRBJ2-2 and V is TRBV7-6; TRBD1 might be the D (6 bases). The CDR3 spans 15 residues. Trimming took 2 bases from V and 3 from J, leaving 10 bases between them. Germline CDR1 is SGHVS and CDR2 is FNYEAQ. As DNA, the CDR3 is TGTGCCAGCAGCTTATTTAGGACAGACACCGGGGAGCTGTTTTTT. Translated, it gives CASSLFRTDTGELFF.

The CDR3 DNA follows: TGCGCCAGCAGCCGACAGGGGGCGCCCGGCTACACCTTC. It translates to CASSRQGAPGYTF. J is TRBJ1-2 and V is TRBV4-3; 10 bases fit TRBD1. The CDR3 is 13 residues long. Germline CDR1 and CDR2: LGHNA and YSLEER. V dropped 4 bases and J dropped 8; count of bases not matched to a gene: 4.

As to this clone: The same CDR3 arises from other DNA sequences in this sample as well. The V call is TRBV18, the J call TRBJ2-7; TRBD2 might be the D (5 bases). The V end lost 6 bases, the J end lost 3 bases, and 6 bases lay between the germline ends. Germline V lookup: CDR1 KGHSH, CDR2 LQKENI. The CDR3 sequence is 11 residues long. CDR3: CASSRDYEQYF. In nucleotides, the CDR3 is TGTGCCAGCTCCCGGGACTACGAGCAGTACTTC.

This clone occurred a few times. The rearrangement joins TRBV5-1 to TRBJ2-7, with D maybe TRBD1 (6 bases). The ends were cut back, 3 bases at V and 5 bases at J, with 9 bases in the middle. Germline CDR1 is SGHRS and CDR2 is YFSETQ. The CDR3 is 12 amino acids. DNA for the CDR3: TGCGCCAGCAGCTCGAACAGGGACGAGCAGTACTTC. Its protein product is CASSSNRDEQYF.

The gene calls are TRBV19 and TRBJ1-5; D ambiguous. V was clipped by 1 base and J by 5 bases, with 9 bases between them. CDR3 length: 14 amino acids. Germline CDR1 is LNHDA and CDR2 is SQIVND (reference sequence). CDR3 sequence reads: CASSIGRADQPQHF. The CDR3 nucleotides read TGTGCCAGTAGTATAGGCCGCGCCGATCAGCCCCAGCATTTT. Supplemented by reference TRBV19 and TRBJ1-5, the full variable domain reads DGGITQSPKYLFRKEGQNVTLSCEQNLNHDAMYWYRQDPGQGLRLIYYSQIVNDFQKGDIAEGYSVSREKKESFPLTVTSAQKNPTAFYLCASSIGRADQPQHFGDGTRLSIL.

Many counts were recorded for this clone. The CDR3 DNA sequence: TGCGCCAGCAGCCAAGATGAAACGGACAGGGGACAAGAGACCCAGTACTTC. Translation gives CASSQDETDRGQETQYF. This sequence joins TRBV4-1 and TRBJ2-5; 9 nucleotides align to TRBD1. CDR1 is MGHRA, CDR2 YSYEKL, per germline. The CDR3 contains 17 residues. V dropped 0 bases and J dropped 2; count of bases not matched to a gene: 7.

The J gene is TRBJ1-2, the V gene TRBV6-5; the D gene is possibly TRBD1 (6 bases). The V gene lost 6 bases and the J gene lost 5 bases, with 19 bases spanning the gap. Germline loops: CDR1 MNHEY, CDR2 SVGAGI. The CDR3 consists of 15 residues. This CDR3 reads CASRKPSTGPYGYTF. CDR3 DNA sequence: TGTGCCAGCAGGAAGCCATCGACAGGACCTTATGGCTACACCTTC.

This clone was counted a single time. Here the CDR3 DNA reads TGTGCCAGCAGTGCACGAATTGACAGGGGGCGAATTGATGGGTACGAGCAGTACTTC. Amino acid sequence: CASSARIDRGRIDGYEQYF. The J gene is TRBJ2-7, the V gene TRBV6-1, with 10 bases lining up with TRBD1. Trimming removed 4 bases from V and 4 bases from J; junction bases left unmatched: 19. The CDR3 is made up of 19 amino acids. Germline CDR1 reads MNHNS; CDR2 reads SASEGT.

The rearrangement links TRBV14 to TRBJ1-1, with TRBD1 as a possible D gene (5 bases). Germline V gives CDR1 SGHDN, CDR2 FVKESK. Trimming removed 6 bases at V and 0 bases at J, with 17 bases between. This CDR3 is 16 amino acids long. The CDR3 region has the DNA TGTGCCAGCAGTTCCCTTGGGGCGGTAATGAACACTGAAGCTTTCTTT. This gives the protein CASSSLGAVMNTEAFF.

The chain employs TRBV28 and TRBJ2-3; the match to TRBD2 covers 8 bases. The J segment lost 9 bases and the V segment lost 6 bases, leaving 8 bases of the junction unmatched. Germline assignment: CDR1 MDHEN and CDR2 SYDVKM. The CDR3 contains 13 residues. CDR3 in amino acids: CASRWSGGETQYF. CDR3 sequence (DNA): TGTGCCAGCAGATGGAGCGGGGGCGAAACGCAGTATTTT.

The V and J genes are TRBV2 and TRBJ1-5; TRBD1 aligns across 10 bases. CDR1 and CDR2 (germline): SNHLY, FYNNEI. J lost 6 bases, V lost 4 bases, and 9 bases had no gene match. The CDR3 loop spans 16 amino acids. CDR3 nucleotides: TGTGCCAGCAGTGCGGACGGGACAGGGGTGGGTCAGCCCCAGCATTTT. Translating it yields CASSADGTGVGQPQHF.